The clone carrying this T cell receptor beta chain was seen many times. These data originate in a study of spatial heterogeneity in lung cancer. The germline V and J ends were trimmed by 0 bases and 6 bases, with 12 bases remaining between them. The CDR3 loop spans 14 amino acids. CDR1 is SGDLS and CDR2 is YYNGEE in the germline V gene. Time point indicated: sample taken at primary tumor resection. Sequencing covered unsorted whole RNA taken from tumor, nontumor lung or frozen PBMC. Each CDR3 protein is one row after TCRdb ran MiXCR on the 5' RACE reads. The repertoire holds under 30,000 distinct CDR3 sequences, with over 3% as singletons.

V and J are TRBV9 and TRBJ1-2; D unresolved. The sequences come from PBMCs, collected at surgery. This clonotype was sampled from a female donor with early-stage non-small cell lung cancer. The CDR3 sequence is CASSVEDRFHGYTF. Here the CDR3 DNA reads TGTGCCAGCAGCGTAGAGGACCGATTTCATGGCTACACCTTC. Together with reference TRBV9 and TRBJ1-2, the CDR3 gives the full variable domain: DSGVTQTPKHLITATGQRVTLRCSPRSGDLSVYWYQQSLDQGLQFLIQYYNGEERAKGNILERFSAQQFPDLHSELNLSSLELGDSALYFCASSVEDRFHGYTFGSGTRLTVV.